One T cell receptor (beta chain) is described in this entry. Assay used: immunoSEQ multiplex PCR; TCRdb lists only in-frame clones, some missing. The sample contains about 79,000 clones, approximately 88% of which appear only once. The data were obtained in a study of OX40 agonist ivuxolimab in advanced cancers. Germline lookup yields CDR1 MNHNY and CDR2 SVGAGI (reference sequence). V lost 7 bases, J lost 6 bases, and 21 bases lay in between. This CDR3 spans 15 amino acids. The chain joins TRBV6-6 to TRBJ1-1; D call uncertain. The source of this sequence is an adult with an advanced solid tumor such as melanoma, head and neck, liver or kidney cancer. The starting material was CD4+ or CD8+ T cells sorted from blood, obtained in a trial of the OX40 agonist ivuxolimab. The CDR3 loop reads CASKIATDRLPEAFF. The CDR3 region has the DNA TGTGCCAGCAAGATTGCCACGGATAGGCTCCCTGAAGCTTTCTTT.